This T cell receptor beta chain was sequenced during a study of PD-L1 blockade in urothelial cancer. Time point here: peripheral blood 6 weeks after treatment start. Enrolled patients showed locally advanced or metastatic urothelial carcinoma. Method: immunoSEQ multiplex PCR; TCRdb's copy keeps in-frame clones and lacks some. The table has around 45,000 clones, under 90% seen once; the top ten hold roughly 16%. Germline V CDR1 and CDR2: MDHEN, SYDVKM. This CDR3 has 16 residues. V lost 6 bases, J lost 4 bases, and 9 bases stayed unmatched. Here the sequenced sample was PBMCs, taken around atezolizumab (anti-PD-L1) treatment. This chain links TRBV28 with TRBJ2-1, with TRBD2 matching over 10 bases. The sequence came from a man between 60 and 70 years old with urothelial cancer. The CDR3: CASSPGTSGTYNEQFF. The DNA of the CDR3 is TGTGCCAGCAGCCCAGGAACTAGCGGGACTTACAATGAGCAGTTCTTC.